A single sample is the source of the 21 T cell receptor beta chains below, sequenced in a study of graft-versus-host responses after intestinal transplantation. Sequencing was performed with immunoSEQ multiplex PCR; in TCRdb, only in-frame clones are kept and a portion is missing. The sample shows about 13,000 clones, approximately 84% of them seen only once. Sample: PBMCs, taken after intestinal transplantation. These receptors were collected from a human patient who received an intestinal transplant, so some T cells may come from the graft donor.

V gene TRBV21-1 combines with J gene TRBJ2-1; the table's D call of TRBD2 was not tested on the DNA. TRBV21-1 is classified as a pseudogene. The CDR3 spans 16 residues. CDR3 in amino acids: CASSKGGGIYYNEQFF. The CDR3 DNA reads as TGTGCCAGCAGCAAAGGGGGGGGAATCTACTACAATGAGCAGTTCTTC.

The V and J genes are TRBV28 and TRBJ1-1; TRBD1 might be the D (5 bases). The CDR3 spans 11 residues. The V end lost 3 bases, the J end lost 11 bases, and 10 bases lay between the germline ends. CDR1 is MDHEN, CDR2 SYDVKM, per germline. The CDR3 reads CASSFKGRAFF. The CDR3 DNA reads TGTGCCAGCAGTTTTAAGGGGCGGGCTTTCTTT.

The DNA of the CDR3 is TGTGCCAGCAGTTACTCAGGGAGTGAAGAGACCCAGTACTTC. This codes for CASSYSGSEETQYF. The rearrangement joins TRBV6-5 to TRBJ2-5; maybe TRBD2 (5 bases). Germline V CDR1 and CDR2: MNHEY, SVGAGI. V lost 0 bases and J 3 bases, leaving 8 bases between the germline ends. The CDR3 is 14 amino acids.

The rearrangement uses TRBV30 and TRBJ2-7; the match to TRBD2 covers 7 bases. Germline loops: CDR1 GTSNPN, CDR2 SVGIG (reference sequence). The CDR3 runs 12 residues. V shed 5 bases, J shed 1 base, and the junction held 2 bases outside the gene matches. CDR3 residues: CAWAGVSYEQYF. The DNA for the CDR3 is TGTGCCTGGGCGGGGGTTTCCTACGAGCAGTACTTC.

This clone has a single count. The rearrangement joins TRBV12-5 to TRBJ2-1, with D possibly being TRBD2 (6 bases). V gave up 1 base and J gave up 2 bases, with 9 bases separating them. The CDR3 contains 15 residues. Germline CDR1 is LGHNT and CDR2 is FRNRAP. As DNA, the CDR3 is TGTGCTAGTGGTTTGGGTAGCGGAGCCTACAATGAGCAGTTCTTC. Translation gives CASGLGSGAYNEQFF.

The chain uses TRBV27 and TRBJ2-6, with 11 bases lining up with TRBD1. The CDR3 contains 17 residues. Trimming took 2 bases from V and 2 from J; bases not matched to a gene: 2. CDR1 and CDR2 (germline): MNHEY, SMNVEV (reference sequence). DNA of the CDR3: TGTGCCAGCAGTTTAGTGGGACAGGGGGCTGGGGCCAACGTCCTGACTTTC. Its translation is CASSLVGQGAGANVLTF. Supplemented by reference TRBV27 and TRBJ2-6, the full variable domain reads EAQVTQNPRYLITVTGKKLTVTCSQNMNHEYMSWYRQDPGLGLRQIYYSMNVEVTDKGDVPEGYKVSRKEKRNFPLILESPSPNQTSLYFCASSLVGQGAGANVLTFGAGSRLTVL.

The chain combines TRBV13 with TRBJ2-2; D not resolved. This CDR3 spans 12 amino acids. Germline V gene lookup returns CDR1 PRHDT and CDR2 FYEKMQ (reference sequence). The germline V and J ends were trimmed by 3 bases and 8 bases, with 7 bases remaining between them. CDR3 amino acids: CASSLSAGELFF. Here the CDR3 DNA reads TGTGCCAGCAGCTTGTCCGCAGGGGAGCTGTTTTTT.

This chain joins TRBV5-1 and TRBJ1-1, with D perhaps matching TRBD1 (5 bases). V lost 2 bases and J lost 1, with 9 bases in between. Germline assignment: CDR1 SGHRS and CDR2 YFSETQ. The CDR3 has 14 amino acids. The CDR3 bases are TGCGCCAGCAGCTTTGGGGCAGGGAACACTGAAGCTTTCTTT. Amino acids: CASSFGAGNTEAFF.

The chain links TRBV6-4 to TRBJ2-3, with D maybe TRBD2 (5 bases). The CDR3 is made up of 13 amino acids. Germline CDR1 reads MRHNA; CDR2 reads SNTAGT. Trimming pared 4 bases from V and 6 bases from J, leaving 11 bases between. DNA for the CDR3: TGTGCCAGCAGTGTTTACCTAGCTGATACGCAGTATTTT. Protein product: CASSVYLADTQYF.

V and J are TRBV10-1 and TRBJ2-7; TRBD1 or TRBD2 may be the D gene (5 bases each). CDR3 length: 15 residues. The germline V gene has CDR1 WNHNN and CDR2 SYGVQD (reference sequence). The ends were cut back, 6 bases at V and 4 bases at J, with 19 bases in the middle. In DNA form, the CDR3 reads TGCGCCAGCAGCGCGAACAAGGGACGGCTTTACGAGCAGTACTTC. Encoded protein: CASSANKGRLYEQYF.

This clone was seen only once. This chain joins TRBV6-5 and TRBJ2-1; TRBD2 matches 7 bases. Germline assignment: CDR1 MNHEY and CDR2 SVGAGI. The CDR3 extends over 13 amino acids. With 3 bases clipped from V and 10 bases from J, the junction kept 6 bases outside the gene matches. In DNA form, the CDR3 reads TGTGCCAGCAGTTATGGGGCTAGCGGAGAGCAGTTCTTC. Its translation: CASSYGASGEQFF.

This clone was seen more than once but under ten times. CDR3 bases: TGCAGTGCTAAGATGGTCGCTGAAGCTTTCTTT. This codes for CSAKMVAEAFF. The chain has TRBV20-1 and TRBJ1-1; no clear D. The CDR3 consists of 11 residues. In germline, CDR1 is DFQATT, CDR2 SNEGSKA (reference sequence). V dropped 4 bases and J dropped 6 bases, with 9 bases sitting between them.

The chain recombines TRBV6-1 with TRBJ2-3; TRBD1 aligns across 9 bases. The ends lost 10 bases at V and 4 bases at J; junction bases unmatched: 12. The V gene's germline CDR1 is MNHNS and CDR2 SASEGT. The CDR3 has 15 amino acids. The CDR3 here is CATVQGQGLSDTQYF. The CDR3 coding sequence is TGTGCCACCGTACAGGGACAGGGACTCTCAGATACGCAGTATTTT.

This chain links TRBV5-4 with TRBJ1-1, with D possibly matching TRBD1 (5 bases). CDR3 length: 15 amino acids. Trimming shortened V by 4 bases and J by 3 bases, and 16 bases separated the two germline ends. CDR1 SGHNT and CDR2 YYREEE come from the germline V gene (reference sequence). CDR3 coding DNA: TGTGCCAGCAGCCCGCGCGGGGGGGTAGACACTGAAGCTTTCTTT. Translated: CASSPRGGVDTEAFF.

For this clone: The same CDR3 arises from other DNA sequences in this sample as well. The chain carries TRBV6-5 and TRBJ1-5; D remains unclear. The ends were cut back, 6 bases at V and 2 bases at J, with 8 bases in the middle. Germline V gene data show CDR1 as MNHEY and CDR2 as SVGAGI. The CDR3 has 13 amino acids. The chain's CDR3 is CASSPGGNQPQHF. The CDR3 DNA reads TGTGCCAGCAGCCCCGGGGGCAATCAGCCCCAGCATTTT.

J is TRBJ2-5 and V is TRBV7-9, with D possibly matching TRBD1 (6 bases). The J call may be mistaken, given a closer DNA end match to TRBJ2-7. There are 14 residues in the CDR3. Germline V gene sequence: CDR1 SEHNR, CDR2 FQNEAQ (reference sequence). The chain's CDR3 is CASSSSGDVYEQYF. The CDR3 DNA sequence: TGTGCCAGCAGCTCCTCAGGGGACGTCTACGAGCAGTACTTC.

In its sample, this clone was seen once. The chain uses TRBV9 and TRBJ2-2; D may match TRBD1 or TRBD2 (5 bases each). The V gene lost 5 bases and the J gene lost 6 bases, with 14 bases spanning the gap. The CDR3 is made up of 14 amino acids. Per germline, CDR1 SGDLS and CDR2 YYNGEE. The chain's CDR3 is CASRPRWGSGELFF. Written as DNA, the CDR3 is TGTGCCAGCAGACCACGATGGGGGTCCGGGGAGCTGTTTTTT. The full variable domain, completed using reference TRBV9 and TRBJ2-2, is DSGVTQTPKHLITATGQRVTLRCSPRSGDLSVYWYQQSLDQGLQFLIQYYNGEERAKGNILERFSAQQFPDLHSELNLSSLELGDSALYFCASRPRWGSGELFFGEGSRLTVL.

The V gene is TRBV19, the J gene TRBJ2-1; D remains ambiguous. The ends were cut back, 1 base at V and 6 bases at J, with 10 bases in the middle. This CDR3 is 14 amino acids long. Germline V lookup: CDR1 LNHDA, CDR2 SQIVND (reference sequence). The CDR3 DNA sequence: TGTGCCAGTAGTATAGTAGGCCTCATCAATGAGCAGTTCTTC. Translation: CASSIVGLINEQFF. The full variable domain, its missing parts supplied by reference TRBV19 and TRBJ2-1, is DGGITQSPKYLFRKEGQNVTLSCEQNLNHDAMYWYRQDPGQGLRLIYYSQIVNDFQKGDIAEGYSVSREKKESFPLTVTSAQKNPTAFYLCASSIVGLINEQFFGPGTRLTVL.

V gene TRBV19 combines with J gene TRBJ2-1; D not certain. Trimming left V 6 bases short and J 4 bases short, with 13 bases between. This CDR3 spans 14 amino acids. Per the germline V gene, CDR1 is LNHDA and CDR2 is SQIVND (reference sequence). CDR3 in amino acids: CASSYPSPYNEQFF. The CDR3 coding sequence is TGTGCCAGTAGCTACCCAAGCCCTTACAATGAGCAGTTCTTC.

This CDR3 reads CASSEGDNYEQFF. CDR3 DNA: TGTGCCAGCAGTGAGGGGGACAACTATGAGCAGTTCTTC. This chain links TRBV6-1 with TRBJ2-1; possible D gene TRBD1, 6 bases. This CDR3 contains 13 residues. Germline values: CDR1 MNHNS, CDR2 SASEGT. V was trimmed by 3 bases and J by 8 bases, leaving 11 bases between them.

The V gene is TRBV29-1, the J gene TRBJ2-3; TRBD1 aligns across 10 bases. The ends lost 2 bases at V and 3 bases at J; junction bases unmatched: 8. Germline CDR1 is SQVTM and CDR2 is ANQGSEA. CDR3 length: 16 residues. CDR3 residues: CSVERFGTGVTDTQYF. CDR3 coding DNA: TGCAGCGTTGAACGGTTTGGGACAGGGGTTACAGATACGCAGTATTTT.